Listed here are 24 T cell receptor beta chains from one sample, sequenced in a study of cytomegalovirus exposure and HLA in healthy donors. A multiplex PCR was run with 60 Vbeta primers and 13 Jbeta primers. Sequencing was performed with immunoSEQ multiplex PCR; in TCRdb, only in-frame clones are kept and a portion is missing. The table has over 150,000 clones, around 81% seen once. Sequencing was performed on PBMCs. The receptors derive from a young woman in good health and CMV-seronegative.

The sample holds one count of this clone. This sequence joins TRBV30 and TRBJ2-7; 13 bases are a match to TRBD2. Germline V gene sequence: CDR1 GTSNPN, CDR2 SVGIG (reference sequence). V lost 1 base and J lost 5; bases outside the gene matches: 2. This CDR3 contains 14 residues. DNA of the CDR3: TGTGCCTGGAGTGGGACTAGCGGGAGAAACGAGCAGTACTTC. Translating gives CAWSGTSGRNEQYF.

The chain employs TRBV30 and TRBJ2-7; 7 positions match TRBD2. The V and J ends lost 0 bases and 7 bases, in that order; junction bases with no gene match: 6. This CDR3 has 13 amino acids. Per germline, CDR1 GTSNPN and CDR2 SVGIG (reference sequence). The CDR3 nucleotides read TGTGCCTGGAGTGTACTCGGGAGGAGGGAGCAGTACTTC. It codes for CAWSVLGRREQYF.

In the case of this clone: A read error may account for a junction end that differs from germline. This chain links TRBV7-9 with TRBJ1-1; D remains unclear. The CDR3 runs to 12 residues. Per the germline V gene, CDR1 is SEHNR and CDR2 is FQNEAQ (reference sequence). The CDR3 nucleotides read TGTTCCAGCAGCTTATATTCCCCTGAAGCTTTCTTT. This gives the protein CSSSLYSPEAFF.

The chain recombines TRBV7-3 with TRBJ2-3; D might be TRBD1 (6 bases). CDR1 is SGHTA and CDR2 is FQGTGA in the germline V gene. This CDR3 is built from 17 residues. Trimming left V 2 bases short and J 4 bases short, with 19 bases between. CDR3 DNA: TGTGCCAGCAGCTTATGGCGCGGAGGACAGACGGCAGATACGCAGTATTTT. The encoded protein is CASSLWRGGQTADTQYF. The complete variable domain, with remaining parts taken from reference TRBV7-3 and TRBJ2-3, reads GAGVSQTPSNKVTEKGKYVELRCDPISGHTALYWYRQSLGQGPEFLIYFQGTGAADDSGLPNDRFFAVRPEGSVSTLKIQRTERGDSAVYLCASSLWRGGQTADTQYFGPGTRLTVL.

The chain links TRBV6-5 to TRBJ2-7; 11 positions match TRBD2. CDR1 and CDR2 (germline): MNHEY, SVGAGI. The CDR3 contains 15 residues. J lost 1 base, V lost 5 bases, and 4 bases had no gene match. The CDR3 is CASSRTSGGSYEQYF. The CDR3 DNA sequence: TGTGCCAGCAGTCGAACTAGCGGGGGATCCTACGAGCAGTACTTC.

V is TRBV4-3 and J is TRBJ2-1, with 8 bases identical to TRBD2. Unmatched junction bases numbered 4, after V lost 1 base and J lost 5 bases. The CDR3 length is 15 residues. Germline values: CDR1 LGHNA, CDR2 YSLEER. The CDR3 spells CASSQGREAHNEQFF. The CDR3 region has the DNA TGCGCCAGCAGCCAAGGGCGGGAGGCCCACAATGAGCAGTTCTTC.

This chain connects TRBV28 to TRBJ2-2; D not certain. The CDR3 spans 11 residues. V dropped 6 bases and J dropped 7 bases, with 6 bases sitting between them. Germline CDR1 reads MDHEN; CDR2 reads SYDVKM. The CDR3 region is CASSLFGELFF. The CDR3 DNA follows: TGTGCCAGCAGCCTATTCGGGGAGCTGTTTTTT.

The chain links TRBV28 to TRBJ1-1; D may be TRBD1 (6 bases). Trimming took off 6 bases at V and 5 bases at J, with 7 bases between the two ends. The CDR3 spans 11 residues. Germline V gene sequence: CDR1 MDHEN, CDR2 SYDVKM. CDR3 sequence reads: CASSRGTEAFF. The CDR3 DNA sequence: TGTGCCAGCAGCAGGGGAACTGAAGCTTTCTTT.

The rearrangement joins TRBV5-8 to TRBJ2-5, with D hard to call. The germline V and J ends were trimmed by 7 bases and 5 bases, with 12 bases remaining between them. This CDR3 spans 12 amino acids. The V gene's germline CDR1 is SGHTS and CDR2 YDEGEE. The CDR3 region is CASFGFGETQYF. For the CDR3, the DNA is TGTGCCAGCTTCGGGTTTGGCGAGACCCAGTACTTC.

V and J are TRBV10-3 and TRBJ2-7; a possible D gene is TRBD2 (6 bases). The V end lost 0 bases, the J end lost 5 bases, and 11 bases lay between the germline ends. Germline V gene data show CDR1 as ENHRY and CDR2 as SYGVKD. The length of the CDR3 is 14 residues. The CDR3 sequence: CAISESGGGDEQYF. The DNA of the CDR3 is TGTGCCATCAGTGAGTCCGGGGGAGGAGACGAGCAGTACTTC.

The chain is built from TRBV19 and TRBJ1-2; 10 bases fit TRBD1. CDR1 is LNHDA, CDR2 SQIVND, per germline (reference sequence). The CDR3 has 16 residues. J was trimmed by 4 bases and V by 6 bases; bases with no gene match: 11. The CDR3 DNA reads TGTGCCAGTAGAGAGGGGAGACAGGGGGCGACCTATGGCTACACCTTC. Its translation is CASREGRQGATYGYTF.

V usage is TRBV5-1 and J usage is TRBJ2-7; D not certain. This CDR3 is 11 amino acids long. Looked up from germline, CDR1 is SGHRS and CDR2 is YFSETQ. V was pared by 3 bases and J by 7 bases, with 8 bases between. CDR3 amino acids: CASSSDMEQYF. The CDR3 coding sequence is TGCGCCAGCAGCTCAGATATGGAGCAGTACTTC.

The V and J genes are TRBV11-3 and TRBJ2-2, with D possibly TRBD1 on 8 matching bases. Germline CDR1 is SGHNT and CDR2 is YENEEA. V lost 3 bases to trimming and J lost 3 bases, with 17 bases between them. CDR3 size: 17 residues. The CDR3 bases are TGTGCCAGCAGCTTTGGGGGGGGCAGGGGGCACACCGGGGAGCTGTTTTTT. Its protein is CASSFGGGRGHTGELFF. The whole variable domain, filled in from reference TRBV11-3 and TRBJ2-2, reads EAGVVQSPRYKIIEKKQPVAFWCNPISGHNTLYWYLQNLGQGPELLIRYENEEAVDDSQLPKDRFSAERLKGVDSTLKIQPAELGDSAVYLCASSFGGGRGHTGELFFGEGSRLTVL.

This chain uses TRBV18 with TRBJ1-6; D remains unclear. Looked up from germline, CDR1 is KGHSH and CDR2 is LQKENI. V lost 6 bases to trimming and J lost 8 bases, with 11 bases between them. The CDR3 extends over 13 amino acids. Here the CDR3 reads CASSAQPDSPLHF. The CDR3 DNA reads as TGTGCCAGCTCTGCACAGCCTGATTCACCCCTCCACTTT. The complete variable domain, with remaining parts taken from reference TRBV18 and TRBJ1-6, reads NAGVMQNPRHLVRRRGQEARLRCSPMKGHSHVYWYRQLPEEGLKFMVYLQKENIIDESGMPKERFSAEFPKEGPSILRIQQVVRGDSAAYFCASSAQPDSPLHFGNGTRLTVT.

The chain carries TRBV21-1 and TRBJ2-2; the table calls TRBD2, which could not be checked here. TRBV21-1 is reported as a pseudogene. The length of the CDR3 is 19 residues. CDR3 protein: CASRITPHRGGSNTGELFF. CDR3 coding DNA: TGTGCCAGCAGGATAACACCCCACCGGGGGGGGAGTAACACCGGGGAGCTGTTTTTT.

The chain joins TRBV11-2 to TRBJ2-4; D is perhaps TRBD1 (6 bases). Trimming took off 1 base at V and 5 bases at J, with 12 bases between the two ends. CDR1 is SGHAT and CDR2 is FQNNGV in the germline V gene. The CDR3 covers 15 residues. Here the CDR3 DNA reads TGTGCCAGCAGCTTAGTTCAGGGGACCCAAAACATTCAGTACTTC. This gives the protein CASSLVQGTQNIQYF.

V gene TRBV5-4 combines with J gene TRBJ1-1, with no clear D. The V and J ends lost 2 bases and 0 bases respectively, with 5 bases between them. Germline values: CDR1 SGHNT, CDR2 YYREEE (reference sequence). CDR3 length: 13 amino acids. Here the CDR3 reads CASSFRVNTEAFF. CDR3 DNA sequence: TGTGCCAGCAGCTTCCGCGTGAACACTGAAGCTTTCTTT.

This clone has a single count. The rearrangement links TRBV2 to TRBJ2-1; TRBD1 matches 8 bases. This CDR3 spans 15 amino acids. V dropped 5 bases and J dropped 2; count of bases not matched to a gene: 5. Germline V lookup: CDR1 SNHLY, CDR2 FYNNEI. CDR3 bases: TGTGCCAGCAGTAAGGACAGGGAAGCCTACAATGAGCAGTTCTTC. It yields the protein CASSKDREAYNEQFF.

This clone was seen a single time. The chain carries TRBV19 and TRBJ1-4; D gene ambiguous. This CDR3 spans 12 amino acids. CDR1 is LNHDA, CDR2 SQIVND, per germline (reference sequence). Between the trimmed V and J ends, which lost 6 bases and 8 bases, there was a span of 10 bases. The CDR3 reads CASSTKREKLFF. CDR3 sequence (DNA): TGTGCCAGTAGCACGAAGCGGGAAAAACTGTTTTTT. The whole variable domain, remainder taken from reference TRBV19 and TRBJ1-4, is DGGITQSPKYLFRKEGQNVTLSCEQNLNHDAMYWYRQDPGQGLRLIYYSQIVNDFQKGDIAEGYSVSREKKESFPLTVTSAQKNPTAFYLCASSTKREKLFFGSGTQLSVL.

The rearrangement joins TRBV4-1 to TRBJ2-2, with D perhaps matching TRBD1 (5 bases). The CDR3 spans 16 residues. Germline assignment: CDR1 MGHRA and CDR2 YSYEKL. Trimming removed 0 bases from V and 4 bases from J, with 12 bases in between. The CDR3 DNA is TGCGCCAGCAGCCAAGATTGGGGCAGGCTCACCGGGGAGCTGTTTTTT. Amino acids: CASSQDWGRLTGELFF.

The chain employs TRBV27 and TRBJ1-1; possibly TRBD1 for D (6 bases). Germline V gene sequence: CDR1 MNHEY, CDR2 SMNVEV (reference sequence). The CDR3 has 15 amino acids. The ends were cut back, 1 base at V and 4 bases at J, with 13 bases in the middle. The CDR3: CASSLWGGGGTEAFF. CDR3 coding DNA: TGTGCCAGCAGTTTATGGGGGGGAGGGGGCACTGAAGCTTTCTTT.

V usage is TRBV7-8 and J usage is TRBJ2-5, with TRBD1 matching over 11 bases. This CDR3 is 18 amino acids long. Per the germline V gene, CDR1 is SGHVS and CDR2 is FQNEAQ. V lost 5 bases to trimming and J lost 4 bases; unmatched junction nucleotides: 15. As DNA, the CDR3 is TGTGCCAGCAGCAAAGGCCGGCTCCGGGACAGGGGGACAGAGACCCAGTACTTC. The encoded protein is CASSKGRLRDRGTETQYF.

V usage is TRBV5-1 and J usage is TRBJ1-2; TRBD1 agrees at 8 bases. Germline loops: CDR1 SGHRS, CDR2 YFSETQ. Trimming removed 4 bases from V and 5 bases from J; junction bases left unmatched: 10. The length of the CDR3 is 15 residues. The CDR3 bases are TGCGCCAGCAGCCCGTTACCGGACAGGGATTATGGCTACACCTTC. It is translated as CASSPLPDRDYGYTF. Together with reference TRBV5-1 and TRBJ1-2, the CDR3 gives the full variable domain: KAGVTQTPRYLIKTRGQQVTLSCSPISGHRSVSWYQQTPGQGLQFLFEYFSETQRNKGNFPGRFSGRQFSNSRSEMNVSTLELGDSALYLCASSPLPDRDYGYTFGSGTRLTVV.

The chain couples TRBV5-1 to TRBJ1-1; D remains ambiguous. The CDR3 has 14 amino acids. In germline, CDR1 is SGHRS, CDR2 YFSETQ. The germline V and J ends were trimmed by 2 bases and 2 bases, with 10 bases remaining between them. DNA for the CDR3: TGCGCCAGCAGCTTTACAGAATTAAACACTGAAGCTTTCTTT. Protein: CASSFTELNTEAFF.